These T cell receptor beta chains were read from a single sample in a study of CD8+ T cells in alopecia areata. Libraries were prepared by immunoSEQ multiplex PCR; TCRdb keeps only in-frame clonotypes and omits some of them. The sample records about 190,000 clones, about three fifths being singletons. This specimen consisted of CD4+ T cells sorted from blood, obtained at week 24, from a patient treated with tofacitinib. The receptors originated from a human donor with alopecia areata. Both conserved end residues are part of each CDR3. D genes are given only for firm matches. Clone size is shown for a subset of rows, as once, few, many or a class of expanded clone.

CDR3 protein,CDR3 DNA,D gene,V gene,clone size,CDR3 length,J gene
CAISESARGETQYF,TGTGCCATCAGTGAGAGTGCCAGGGGAGAGACCCAGTACTTC,.,TRBV10-3,.,14,TRBJ2-5
CATSKQGGDYEQYF,TGTGCCACCAGCAAACAGGGTGGAGACTACGAGCAGTACTTC,.,TRBV10-3,.,14,TRBJ2-7
CATSGGPQGKYNEQFF,TGTGCCACCAGCGGAGGACCACAGGGAAAATACAATGAGCAGTTCTTC,.,TRBV15,few,16,TRBJ2-1
CASQTGHNNSPLHF,TGTGCCAGCCAGACAGGGCACAATAATTCACCCCTCCACTTT,TRBD1,TRBV27,.,14,TRBJ1-6
CSVRSGDRDGYTF,TGCAGCGTCCGGTCCGGGGACCGAGACGGCTACACCTTC,.,TRBV29-1,.,13,TRBJ1-2
CASSERDRLFF,TGCGCCAGCAGTGAAAGGGACAGGCTTTTCTTC,TRBD1,TRBV10-2,.,11,TRBJ2-1
CSVEKGAGEQFF,TGCAGCGTTGAGAAGGGGGCCGGTGAGCAGTTCTTC,TRBD1,TRBV29-1,.,12,TRBJ2-1
CASSLGGFMNTEAFF,TGTGCCAGCAGCTTGGGGGGGTTTATGAACACTGAAGCTTTCTTT,.,TRBV5-4,.,15,TRBJ1-1
CASGGLAGVETQYF,TGTGCCAGCGGGGGACTAGCGGGGGTGGAGACCCAGTACTTC,TRBD2,TRBV2,.,14,TRBJ2-5
CAWSVLGGTEAFF,TGTGCCTGGAGTGTATTAGGGGGCACTGAAGCTTTCTTT,.,TRBV30,.,13,TRBJ1-1
CAWVGVSGANVLTF,TGTGCCTGGGTGGGGGTCTCTGGGGCCAACGTCCTGACTTTC,.,TRBV30,.,14,TRBJ2-6
CASSPYRGQRQYF,TGCGCCAGCAGTCCTTACCGGGGCCAGAGGCAGTACTTC,.,TRBV5-1,.,13,TRBJ2-7
CSVKGQTIQGEQYF,TGCAGCGTAAAGGGACAGACAATTCAGGGCGAGCAGTACTTC,TRBD1,TRBV29-1,.,14,TRBJ2-7
CSVEFQHSNTEAFF,TGCAGCGTTGAGTTTCAACATTCGAACACTGAAGCTTTCTTT,.,TRBV29-1,.,14,TRBJ1-1
CASREGPNSPLHF,TGTGCCAGCAGAGAGGGACCTAATTCACCCCTCCACTTT,.,TRBV2,few,13,TRBJ1-6
CASSLGQNYGYTF,TGTGCCAGCAGCCTGGGACAGAACTATGGCTACACCTTC,TRBD1,TRBV13,.,13,TRBJ1-2
CAWSVKSGTEAFF,TGTGCCTGGAGTGTAAAGTCCGGCACTGAAGCTTTCTTT,.,TRBV30,few,13,TRBJ1-1
CASREDRSYNEQFF,TGTGCCAGTCGGGAGGACAGGTCCTACAATGAGCAGTTCTTC,.,TRBV19,.,14,TRBJ2-1
CASRKRTNTDTQYF,TGTGCCAGCAGAAAACGGACGAACACAGATACGCAGTATTTT,.,TRBV2,.,14,TRBJ2-3
CASSRDSYEQYF,TGCGCCAGCAGCCGTGACAGCTACGAGCAGTACTTC,.,TRBV5-1,once,12,TRBJ2-7